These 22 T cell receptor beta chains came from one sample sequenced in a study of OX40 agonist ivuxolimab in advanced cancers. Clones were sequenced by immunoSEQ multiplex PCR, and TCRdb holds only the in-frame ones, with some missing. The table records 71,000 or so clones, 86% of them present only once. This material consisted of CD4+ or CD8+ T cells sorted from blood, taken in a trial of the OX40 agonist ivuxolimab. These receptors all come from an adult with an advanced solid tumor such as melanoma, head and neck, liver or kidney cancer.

The chain's CDR3 is CASISQGSGNTIYF. The CDR3 DNA reads TGTGCCAGCATATCACAGGGCTCTGGAAACACCATATATTTT. V gene TRBV28 combines with J gene TRBJ1-3, with D perhaps matching TRBD1 (6 bases). Deletions cut 7 bases from V and 0 bases from J, with 10 bases between. This CDR3 is built from 14 residues. CDR1 and CDR2 from the germline V gene are MDHEN and SYDVKM.

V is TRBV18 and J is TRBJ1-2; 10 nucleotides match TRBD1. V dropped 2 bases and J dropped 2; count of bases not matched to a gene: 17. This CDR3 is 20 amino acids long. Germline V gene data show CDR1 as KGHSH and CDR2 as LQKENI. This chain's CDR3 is CASSPTLGQGPIGRNYGYTF. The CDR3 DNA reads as TGTGCCAGCTCACCAACTCTGGGACAGGGGCCCATAGGCCGAAACTATGGCTACACCTTC. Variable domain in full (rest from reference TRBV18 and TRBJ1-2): NAGVMQNPRHLVRRRGQEARLRCSPMKGHSHVYWYRQLPEEGLKFMVYLQKENIIDESGMPKERFSAEFPKEGPSILRIQQVVRGDSAAYFCASSPTLGQGPIGRNYGYTFGSGTRLTVV.

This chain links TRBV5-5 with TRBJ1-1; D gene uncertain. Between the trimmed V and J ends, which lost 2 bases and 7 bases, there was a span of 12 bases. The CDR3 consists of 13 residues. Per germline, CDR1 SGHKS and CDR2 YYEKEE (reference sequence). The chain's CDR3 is CASSFVSGGEAFF. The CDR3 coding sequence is TGTGCCAGCAGCTTTGTGTCGGGCGGTGAAGCTTTCTTT.

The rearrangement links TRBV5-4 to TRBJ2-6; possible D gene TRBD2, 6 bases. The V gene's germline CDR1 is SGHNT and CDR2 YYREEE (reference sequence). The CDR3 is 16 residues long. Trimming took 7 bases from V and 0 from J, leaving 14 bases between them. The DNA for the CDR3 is TGTGCCAGCCGGGGAGACGGGAGCTCTGGGGCCAACGTCCTGACTTTC. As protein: CASRGDGSSGANVLTF. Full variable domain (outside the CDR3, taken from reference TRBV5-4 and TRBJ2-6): ETGVTQSPTHLIKTRGQQVTLRCSSQSGHNTVSWYQQALGQGPQFIFQYYREEENGRGNFPPRFSGLQFPNYSSELNVNALELDDSALYLCASRGDGSSGANVLTFGAGSRLTVL.

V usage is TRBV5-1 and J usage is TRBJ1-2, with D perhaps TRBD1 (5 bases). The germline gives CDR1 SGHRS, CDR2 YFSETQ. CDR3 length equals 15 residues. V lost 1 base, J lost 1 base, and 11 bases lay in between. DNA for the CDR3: TGCGCCAGCAGCTTGACCGGGGGAGTTAACTATGGCTACACCTTC. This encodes CASSLTGGVNYGYTF.

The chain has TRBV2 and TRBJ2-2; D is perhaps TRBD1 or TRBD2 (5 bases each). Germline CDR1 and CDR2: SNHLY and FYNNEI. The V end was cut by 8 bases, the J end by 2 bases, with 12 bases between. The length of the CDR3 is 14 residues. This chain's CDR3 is CASVRDGNTGELFF. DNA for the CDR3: TGTGCCAGCGTCCGGGACGGTAACACCGGGGAGCTGTTTTTT.

CDR3 in amino acids: CASSYLETQYF. Written as DNA, the CDR3 is TGTGCCAGCAGTTATTTGGAGACCCAGTACTTC. The chain has TRBV6-5 and TRBJ2-5; D not resolved. This CDR3 contains 11 residues. The ends were cut back, 3 bases at V and 5 bases at J, with 4 bases in the middle. Germline CDR1 MNHEY, CDR2 SVGAGI.

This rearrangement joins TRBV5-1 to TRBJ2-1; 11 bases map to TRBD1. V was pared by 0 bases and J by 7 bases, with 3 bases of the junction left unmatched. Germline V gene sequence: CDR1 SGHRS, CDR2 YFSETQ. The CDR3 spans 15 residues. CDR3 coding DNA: TGCGCCAGCAGCTTGGGGACAGGGGGCCGAAATGAGCAGTTCTTC. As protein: CASSLGTGGRNEQFF.

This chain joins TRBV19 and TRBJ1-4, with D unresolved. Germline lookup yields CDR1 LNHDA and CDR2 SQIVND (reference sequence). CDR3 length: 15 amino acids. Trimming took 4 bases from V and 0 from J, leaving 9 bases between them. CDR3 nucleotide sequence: TGTGCCAGTAGTACGAAGGGTGCAACTAATGAAAAACTGTTTTTT. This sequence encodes CASSTKGATNEKLFF.

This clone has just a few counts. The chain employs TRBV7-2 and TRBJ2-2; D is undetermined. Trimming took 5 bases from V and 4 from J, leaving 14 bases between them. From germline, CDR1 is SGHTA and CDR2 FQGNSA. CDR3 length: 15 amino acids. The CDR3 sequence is CASSPREWVTGELFF. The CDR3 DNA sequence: TGTGCCAGCAGCCCGAGAGAATGGGTCACCGGGGAGCTGTTTTTT. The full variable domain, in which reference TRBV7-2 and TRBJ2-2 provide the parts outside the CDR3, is GAGVSQSPSNKVTEKGKDVELRCDPISGHTALYWYRQSLGQGLEFLIYFQGNSAPDKSGLPSDRFSAERTGGSVSTLTIQRTQQEDSAVYLCASSPREWVTGELFFGEGSRLTVL.

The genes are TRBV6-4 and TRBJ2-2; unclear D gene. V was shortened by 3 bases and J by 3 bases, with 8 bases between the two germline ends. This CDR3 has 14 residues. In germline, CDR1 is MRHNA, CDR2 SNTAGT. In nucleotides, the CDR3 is TGTGCCAGCAGTGAACTCTTTTACACCGGGGAGCTGTTTTTT. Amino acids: CASSELFYTGELFF.

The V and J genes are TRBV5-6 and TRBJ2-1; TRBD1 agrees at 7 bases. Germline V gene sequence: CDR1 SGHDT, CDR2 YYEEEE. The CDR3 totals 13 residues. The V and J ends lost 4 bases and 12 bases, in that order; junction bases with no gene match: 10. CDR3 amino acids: CASSLGGQVAQFF. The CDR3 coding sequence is TGTGCCAGCAGCCTTGGAGGACAGGTCGCGCAGTTCTTC.

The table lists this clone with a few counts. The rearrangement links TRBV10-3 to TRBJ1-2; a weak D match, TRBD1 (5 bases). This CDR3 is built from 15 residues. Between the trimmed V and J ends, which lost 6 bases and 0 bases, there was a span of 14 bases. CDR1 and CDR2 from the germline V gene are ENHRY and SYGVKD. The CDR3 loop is CAIRRGFKANYGYTF. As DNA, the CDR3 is TGTGCCATCAGGAGGGGCTTTAAAGCTAACTATGGCTACACCTTC.

The CDR3: CASRSPGQGGYTF. For the CDR3, the DNA is TGTGCCAGCAGATCTCCGGGACAGGGTGGCTACACCTTC. The chain joins TRBV6-6 to TRBJ1-2, with TRBD1 matching over 9 bases. Germline-derived CDR1 and CDR2 are MNHNY and SVGAGI (reference sequence). J lost 7 bases, V lost 6 bases, and 6 bases had no gene match. The CDR3 runs to 13 residues.

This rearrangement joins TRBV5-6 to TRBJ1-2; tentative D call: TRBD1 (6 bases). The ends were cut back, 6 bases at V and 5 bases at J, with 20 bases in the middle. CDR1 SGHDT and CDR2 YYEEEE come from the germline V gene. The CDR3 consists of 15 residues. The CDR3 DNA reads TGTGCCAGCATCTTTGGCCAGGGGTTTACTTATGGCTACACCTTC. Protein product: CASIFGQGFTYGYTF.

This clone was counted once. DNA for the CDR3: TGTGCCAGCAGCTTAGGGACAGGGGGAGAAAAACTGTTTTTT. It yields the protein CASSLGTGGEKLFF. The chain employs TRBV7-9 and TRBJ1-4, with 10 bases identical to TRBD1. Germline V gives CDR1 SEHNR, CDR2 FQNEAQ (reference sequence). CDR3 length equals 14 residues. The trim removed 1 base at V and 8 bases at J, leaving 1 base unmatched.

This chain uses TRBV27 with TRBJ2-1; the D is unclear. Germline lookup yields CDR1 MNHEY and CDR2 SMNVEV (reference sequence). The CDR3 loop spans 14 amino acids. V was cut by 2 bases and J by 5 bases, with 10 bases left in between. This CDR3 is CASSLRVHHNEQFF. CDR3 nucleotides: TGTGCCAGCAGTTTACGTGTCCATCACAATGAGCAGTTCTTC.

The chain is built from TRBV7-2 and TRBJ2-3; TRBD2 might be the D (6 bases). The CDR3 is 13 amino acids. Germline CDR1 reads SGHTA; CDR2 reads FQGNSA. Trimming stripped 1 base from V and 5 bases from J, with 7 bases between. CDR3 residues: CASSLGRGDTQYF. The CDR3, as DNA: TGTGCCAGCAGCTTAGGGAGGGGAGATACGCAGTATTTT.

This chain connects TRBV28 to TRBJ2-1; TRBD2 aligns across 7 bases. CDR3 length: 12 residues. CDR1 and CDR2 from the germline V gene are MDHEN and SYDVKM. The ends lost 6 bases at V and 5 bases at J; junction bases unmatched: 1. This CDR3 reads CASRTSDNEQFF. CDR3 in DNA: TGTGCCAGCAGAACTAGCGACAATGAGCAGTTCTTC.

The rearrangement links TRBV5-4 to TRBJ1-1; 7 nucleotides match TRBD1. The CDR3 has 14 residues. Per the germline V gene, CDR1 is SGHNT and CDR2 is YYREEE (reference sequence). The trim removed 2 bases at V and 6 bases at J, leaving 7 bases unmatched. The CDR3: CASSFTGASAEAFF. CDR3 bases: TGTGCCAGCAGCTTCACAGGGGCGAGCGCTGAAGCTTTCTTT.

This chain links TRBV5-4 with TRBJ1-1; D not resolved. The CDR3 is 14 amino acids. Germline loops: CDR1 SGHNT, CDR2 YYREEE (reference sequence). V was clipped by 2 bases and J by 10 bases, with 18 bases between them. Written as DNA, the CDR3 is TGTGCCAGCAGCTTTTACACAGAGCGGTATTCAGCTTTCTTT. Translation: CASSFYTERYSAFF.

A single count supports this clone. In nucleotides, the CDR3 is TGTGCCAGCAGATCTAGCGTGAACACCGGGGAGCTGTTTTTT. Translation: CASRSSVNTGELFF. The chain joins TRBV7-2 to TRBJ2-2, with D possibly TRBD2 on 6 matching bases. Germline-derived CDR1 and CDR2 are SGHTA and FQGNSA. The germline V and J ends were trimmed by 6 bases and 1 base, with 9 bases remaining between them. CDR3 length: 14 residues.